The TCR beta chain described here comes from a study of T cells in women clearing cervical HPV infection. Only in-frame clones appear in the TCRdb table, and some are missing; sequencing was by immunoSEQ multiplex PCR. The sample shows 36,000 or so clones, and around 1.7% sits with its ten largest clones. This CDR3 contains 11 residues. V dropped 5 bases and J dropped 7; count of bases not matched to a gene: 0. The germline V gene has CDR1 LNHDA and CDR2 SQIVND (reference sequence). Of note for this clone: The CDR3 end is not reached by the read, which stops 3 residues before it; the germline J gene fills it in.

The V call is TRBV19, the J call TRBJ2-5; TRBD2 agrees at 8 bases. The source material was blood buffy coat. The receptor was derived from a woman aged 18 to 69 with a cervical HPV16 infection that either progressed to CIN3+ or cleared (not recorded which). Partial CDR3 DNA: TGTGCCAGTAGTGCGGGGGGGACC. This encodes CASSAGGT. From start to end, the CDR3 is CASSAGGTQYF.